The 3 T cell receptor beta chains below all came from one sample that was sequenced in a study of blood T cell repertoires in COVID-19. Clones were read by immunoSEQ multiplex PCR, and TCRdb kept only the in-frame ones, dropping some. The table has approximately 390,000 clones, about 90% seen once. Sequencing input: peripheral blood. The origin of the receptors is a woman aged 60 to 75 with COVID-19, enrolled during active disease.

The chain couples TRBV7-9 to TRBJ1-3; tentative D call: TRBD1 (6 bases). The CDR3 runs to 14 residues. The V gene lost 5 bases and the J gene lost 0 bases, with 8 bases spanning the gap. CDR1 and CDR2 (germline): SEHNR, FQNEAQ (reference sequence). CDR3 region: CASSNRVSGNTIYF. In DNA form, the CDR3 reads TGTGCCAGCAGCAACAGGGTCTCTGGAAACACCATATATTTT.

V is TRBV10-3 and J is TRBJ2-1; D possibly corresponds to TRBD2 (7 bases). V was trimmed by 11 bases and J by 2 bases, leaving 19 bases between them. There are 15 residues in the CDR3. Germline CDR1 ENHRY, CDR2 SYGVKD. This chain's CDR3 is CASSRGAGAYNEQFF. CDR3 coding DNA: TGTGCCTCAAGTCGGGGGGCAGGGGCCTACAATGAGCAGTTCTTC.

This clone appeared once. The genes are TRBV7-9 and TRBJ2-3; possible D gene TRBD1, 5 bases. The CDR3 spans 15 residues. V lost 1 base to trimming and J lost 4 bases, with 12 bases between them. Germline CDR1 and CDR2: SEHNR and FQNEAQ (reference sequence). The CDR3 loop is CASSLVQGFSDTQYF. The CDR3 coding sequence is TGTGCCAGCAGCTTAGTCCAGGGTTTTTCAGATACGCAGTATTTT.